These 24 T cell receptor beta chains were all obtained from the same sample, sequenced in a study of CD8 T cell repertoires and HIV-1 epitope variants. Repertoires were generated with immunoSEQ multiplex PCR, while TCRdb's copy carries only in-frame clones and drops some. The data contain tens of thousands of clones, approximately 70% of them singletons. The sequencing sample was made of uncultured baseline CD8+ T cells from peripheral blood mononuclear cells (PBMCs). The receptors shown here come from a male donor with HIV.

The J gene is TRBJ1-1, the V gene TRBV5-4, with D unclear. Germline CDR1 reads SGHNT; CDR2 reads YYREEE (reference sequence). Trimming shortened V by 4 bases and J by 5 bases, and 15 bases separated the two germline ends. The CDR3 is made up of 14 amino acids. CDR3 protein: CASSAIGVRTEAFF. The CDR3, as DNA: TGTGCCAGCAGCGCCATCGGGGTGCGGACTGAAGCTTTCTTT.

This clone was seen a single time. This chain's CDR3 is CAWSGTTLTDTQYF. The CDR3 bases are TGTGCCTGGAGCGGGACAACCCTCACAGATACGCAGTATTTT. The chain employs TRBV30 and TRBJ2-3, with D possibly TRBD1 on 6 matching bases. V was cut by 3 bases and J by 2 bases, with 12 bases left in between. The CDR3 has 14 amino acids. Germline assignment: CDR1 GTSNPN and CDR2 SVGIG (reference sequence). The complete variable domain, with remaining parts taken from reference TRBV30 and TRBJ2-3, reads SQTIHQWPATLVQPVGSPLSLECTVEGTSNPNLYWYRQAAGRGLQLLFYSVGIGQISSEVPQNLSASRPQDRQFILSSKKLLLSDSGFYLCAWSGTTLTDTQYFGPGTRLTVL.

The count of this clone is one. The V gene is TRBV5-1, the J gene TRBJ1-2; D is possibly TRBD1 (6 bases). V lost 3 bases and J 7 bases, leaving 16 bases between the germline ends. The CDR3 runs 14 residues. In germline, CDR1 is SGHRS, CDR2 YFSETQ. In DNA, the CDR3 is TGCGCCAGCAGCTCTAACAGGGCAGAGAGTGGCTACACCTTC. Protein sequence: CASSSNRAESGYTF. The full variable domain, in which reference TRBV5-1 and TRBJ1-2 provide the parts outside the CDR3, is KAGVTQTPRYLIKTRGQQVTLSCSPISGHRSVSWYQQTPGQGLQFLFEYFSETQRNKGNFPGRFSGRQFSNSRSEMNVSTLELGDSALYLCASSSNRAESGYTFGSGTRLTVV.

The table lists this clone with a few counts. The chain employs TRBV27 and TRBJ2-1, with 11 bases fitting TRBD2. The CDR3 contains 16 residues. The germline CDR1 and CDR2 sequences are MNHEY and SMNVEV (reference sequence). V shed 3 bases and J 10 bases; nucleotides not matched to a gene: 11. The CDR3 reads CASSLRLAGLKMEQFF. CDR3 in DNA: TGTGCCAGCAGTTTGAGACTAGCGGGGCTTAAGATGGAGCAGTTCTTC.

The chain employs TRBV7-2 and TRBJ1-1, with 12 bases identical to TRBD1. Losses at the gene ends were 5 bases for V and 4 bases for J; bases not matched to a gene: 8. CDR1 and CDR2 from the germline V gene are SGHTA and FQGNSA. The CDR3 runs to 16 residues. CDR3 in DNA: TGTGCCAGCAGCCAACGGGACAGGGGGCCTAGCACTGAAGCTTTCTTT. It translates to CASSQRDRGPSTEAFF.

This chain connects TRBV10-1 to TRBJ2-1; D perhaps matches TRBD2 (6 bases). The V gene lost 3 bases and the J gene lost 6 bases, with 18 bases spanning the gap. Germline loops: CDR1 WNHNN, CDR2 SYGVQD (reference sequence). This CDR3 comprises 16 residues. In nucleotides, the CDR3 is TGCGCCAGCAGTGATCCGAAGGGGATGGGGGGCAATGAGCAGTTCTTC. Its translation: CASSDPKGMGGNEQFF.

The gene calls are TRBV28 and TRBJ2-7; 8 bases line up with TRBD1. V shed 5 bases, J shed 4 bases, and the junction held 7 bases outside the gene matches. Germline CDR1 and CDR2: MDHEN and SYDVKM. This CDR3 is 14 amino acids long. In DNA, the CDR3 is TGTGCCAGCAGTCCACGACAGGGGATATACGAGCAGTACTTC. It is translated as CASSPRQGIYEQYF. The variable domain in full, with the rest retrieved from reference TRBV28 and TRBJ2-7, is DVKVTQSSRYLVKRTGEKVFLECVQDMDHENMFWYRQDPGLGLRLIYFSYDVKMKEKGDIPEGYSVSREKKERFSLILESASTNQTSMYLCASSPRQGIYEQYFGPGTRLTVT.

V and J are TRBV2 and TRBJ1-5, with 9 bases fitting TRBD1. The germline V gene encodes CDR1 SNHLY and CDR2 FYNNEI. The V and J ends lost 5 bases and 5 bases, in that order; junction bases with no gene match: 7. This CDR3 region has 15 residues. The CDR3 spells CASSSQGADDQPQHF. In DNA form, the CDR3 reads TGTGCCAGCAGTTCACAGGGGGCTGATGATCAGCCCCAGCATTTT.

The sample holds one count of this clone. The chain recombines TRBV6-5 with TRBJ1-5, with D possibly matching TRBD1 (6 bases). This CDR3 has 14 amino acids. CDR1 and CDR2 from the germline V gene are MNHEY and SVGAGI. Between the trimmed V and J ends, which lost 5 bases and 3 bases, there was a span of 11 bases. The CDR3 DNA sequence: TGTGCCAGCAGTACCAACAGGGACAATCAGCCCCAGCATTTT. The encoded protein is CASSTNRDNQPQHF.

The V and J genes are TRBV19 and TRBJ1-2, with 7 bases identical to TRBD1. From germline, CDR1 is LNHDA and CDR2 SQIVND (reference sequence). This CDR3 is 15 amino acids long. J was trimmed by 8 bases and V by 6 bases; bases with no gene match: 15. The CDR3 DNA sequence: TGTGCCAGTAGCCTCACCTGGGGGACAGTCTCAGGCTACACCTTC. As protein: CASSLTWGTVSGYTF.

The rearrangement joins TRBV27 to TRBJ1-2, with D perhaps TRBD1 (6 bases). The CDR3 extends over 14 amino acids. V lost 5 bases and J 6 bases, leaving 16 bases between the germline ends. The germline V gene has CDR1 MNHEY and CDR2 SMNVEV (reference sequence). CDR3 in amino acids: CASSPPGTPNGYTF. The CDR3 coding sequence is TGTGCCAGCAGTCCCCCCGGGACACCTAATGGCTACACCTTC.

The chain has TRBV6-5 and TRBJ2-7, with a possible D match to TRBD2 (6 bases). V lost 3 bases to trimming and J lost 3 bases, with 12 bases between them. Germline V lookup: CDR1 MNHEY, CDR2 SVGAGI. The CDR3 covers 14 residues. Here the CDR3 DNA reads TGTGCCAGCAGTTATTCGGGGGATGTCTACGAGCAGTACTTC. Translation gives CASSYSGDVYEQYF.

This clone appeared once. The rearrangement uses TRBV18 and TRBJ1-1, with 7 bases fitting TRBD1. This CDR3 has 13 residues. J was trimmed by 10 bases and V by 3 bases; bases with no gene match: 8. Per germline, CDR1 KGHSH and CDR2 LQKENI. The CDR3 DNA is TGTGCCAGCTCACCGACAGGGTCAAGTGGAGCTTTCTTT. Translation gives CASSPTGSSGAFF.

The chain carries TRBV28 and TRBJ2-7; D gene ambiguous. The CDR3 totals 15 residues. V gave up 5 bases and J gave up 5 bases, with 19 bases separating them. CDR1 is MDHEN and CDR2 is SYDVKM in the germline V gene. The CDR3 region is CASSTRSAFLDEQYF. The CDR3, as DNA: TGTGCCAGCAGTACGCGCTCTGCCTTCTTGGACGAGCAGTACTTC.

This chain joins TRBV28 and TRBJ1-4; possibly TRBD1 for D (6 bases). Germline CDR1 is MDHEN and CDR2 is SYDVKM. Trimming shortened V by 6 bases and J by 7 bases, and 15 bases separated the two germline ends. The CDR3 consists of 14 residues. CDR3 amino acids: CASSLGGKFEKLFF. The DNA of the CDR3 is TGTGCCAGCAGCCTAGGGGGAAAATTTGAAAAACTGTTTTTT.

This rearrangement joins TRBV28 to TRBJ2-2, with D possibly TRBD2 on 6 matching bases. CDR1 is MDHEN, CDR2 SYDVKM, per germline. V lost 7 bases, J lost 6 bases, and 18 bases lay in between. CDR3 size: 15 residues. CDR3 in amino acids: CASILGGESAGELFF. CDR3 in DNA: TGTGCCAGCATCCTAGGAGGGGAGTCGGCCGGGGAGCTGTTTTTT.

This clone was picked up many times. The gene calls are TRBV9 and TRBJ2-1; 9 positions agree with TRBD1. The CDR3 length is 16 residues. V lost 4 bases, J lost 4 bases, and 9 bases stayed unmatched. Germline CDR1 and CDR2: SGDLS and YYNGEE. The CDR3 reads CASSPETGGYYNEQFF. DNA of the CDR3: TGTGCCAGCAGCCCTGAGACAGGGGGTTATTACAATGAGCAGTTCTTC. The full variable domain, in which reference TRBV9 and TRBJ2-1 provide the parts outside the CDR3, is DSGVTQTPKHLITATGQRVTLRCSPRSGDLSVYWYQQSLDQGLQFLIQYYNGEERAKGNILERFSAQQFPDLHSELNLSSLELGDSALYFCASSPETGGYYNEQFFGPGTRLTVL.

The sample holds one count of this clone. The chain joins TRBV6-5 to TRBJ2-2, with 7 bases matching TRBD1. Looked up from germline, CDR1 is MNHEY and CDR2 is SVGAGI. After removal of 10 bases from V and 6 bases from J, the junction contained 11 bases not matched to a gene. This CDR3 comprises 14 residues. This chain's CDR3 is CATVPDRLSGELFF. The CDR3 nucleotides read TGTGCCACCGTCCCGGACAGGCTCTCCGGGGAGCTGTTTTTT.

V is TRBV19 and J is TRBJ1-2; no clear D. V was clipped by 6 bases and J by 1 base, with 15 bases between them. CDR1 is LNHDA and CDR2 is SQIVND in the germline V gene (reference sequence). The CDR3 is 15 residues long. The CDR3 protein is CASRFFDFSNYGYTF. The DNA of the CDR3 is TGTGCCAGTAGGTTCTTCGACTTCAGTAACTATGGCTACACCTTC.

This chain's CDR3 is CASSQTREQFF. CDR3 sequence (DNA): TGCGCCAGCAGCCAGACCAGAGAGCAGTTCTTC. V usage is TRBV4-3 and J usage is TRBJ2-1; D uncertain. The length of the CDR3 is 11 residues. The V gene's germline CDR1 is LGHNA and CDR2 YSLEER. V lost 3 bases to trimming and J lost 10 bases, with 7 bases between them.

The J gene is TRBJ2-7, the V gene TRBV6-6, with unresolved D. CDR1 MNHNY and CDR2 SVGAGI come from the germline V gene (reference sequence). This CDR3 is built from 14 residues. Trimming took off 6 bases at V and 5 bases at J, with 17 bases between the two ends. CDR3 nucleotides: TGTGCCAGCAGATTCCAAGGAAACGGAGACGAGCAGTACTTC. This translates into CASRFQGNGDEQYF.

This clone appeared many times. CDR3 nucleotide sequence: TGTGCCAGCAGCTTTGGGCAGGGGGACAATTCACCCCTCCACTTT. Protein: CASSFGQGDNSPLHF. The chain employs TRBV7-9 and TRBJ1-6; TRBD1 agrees at 7 bases. This CDR3 is 15 amino acids long. Germline CDR1 and CDR2: SEHNR and FQNEAQ (reference sequence). With V trimmed by 3 bases and J by 7 bases, 6 bases remained unmatched.

The chain is built from TRBV6-6 and TRBJ1-6; 9 bases map to TRBD1. CDR1 and CDR2 from the germline V gene are MNHNY and SVGAGI (reference sequence). This CDR3 has 16 amino acids. V lost 6 bases to trimming and J lost 6 bases; unmatched junction nucleotides: 9. The CDR3 coding sequence is TGTGCCAGCAGCAAGGACAGGGGCCTGTCTAATTCACCCCTCCACTTT. Its translation: CASSKDRGLSNSPLHF.

V usage is TRBV28 and J usage is TRBJ2-5, with 12 bases lining up with TRBD2. CDR3 length: 18 residues. The V gene end was trimmed by 5 bases and the J gene end by 7 bases; junction bases not matched to a gene: 17. Germline V gives CDR1 MDHEN, CDR2 SYDVKM. The CDR3 loop is CASSPPGLAGGRSGTQYF. The CDR3 region has the DNA TGTGCCAGCAGTCCCCCAGGGCTAGCGGGAGGGAGGTCCGGGACCCAGTACTTC.